This T cell receptor beta chain emerged from a study of cytomegalovirus exposure and HLA in healthy donors. About the study: Early on, a data release was issued that held 65 million to 100 million unique TCRs from HLA-typed donors.

On this clone: The target antigen is unknown.

The study ran its PCR with 60 Vbeta and 13 Jbeta primers. The data were produced by immunoSEQ multiplex PCR, yet TCRdb's version contains in-frame clones alone and is incomplete. The table includes some 150,000 clones, roughly 84% detected once. Study-wide points: In a later analysis, an Asian-associated ancestry cluster reportedly showed fewer N-insertions than the roughly 700-donor mean. A later analysis showed TCR association rates differing by HLA locus, peaking at DRB1 and lowest at HLA-C. A later analysis showed HLA-associated TCR beta chains outstripping equally common others in clonal expansion.

The CDR3 spans 17 residues. The trim removed 6 bases at V and 0 bases at J, leaving 12 bases unmatched. Looked up from germline, CDR1 is MDHEN and CDR2 is SYDVKM. The sequence derives from a woman aged 18-29 years in good health and CMV-seronegative. The chain links TRBV28 to TRBJ2-3; TRBD2 agrees at 7 bases. Sequencing was performed on PBMCs. CDR3 in amino acids: CASRRVRGVGSTDTQYF. DNA of the CDR3: TGTGCCAGCAGACGTGTTCGGGGGGTGGGAAGCACAGATACGCAGTATTTT.